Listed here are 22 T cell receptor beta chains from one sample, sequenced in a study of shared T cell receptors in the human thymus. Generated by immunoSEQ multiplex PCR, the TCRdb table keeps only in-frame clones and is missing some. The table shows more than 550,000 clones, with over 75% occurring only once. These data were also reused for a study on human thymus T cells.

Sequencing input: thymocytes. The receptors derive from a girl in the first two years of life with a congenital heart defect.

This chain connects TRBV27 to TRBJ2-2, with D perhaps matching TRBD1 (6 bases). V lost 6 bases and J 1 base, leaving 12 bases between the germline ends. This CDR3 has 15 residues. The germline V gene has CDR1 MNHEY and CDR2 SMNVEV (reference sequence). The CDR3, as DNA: TGTGCCAGCAGCCTGGGGGACAAGAACACCGGGGAGCTGTTTTTT. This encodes CASSLGDKNTGELFF.

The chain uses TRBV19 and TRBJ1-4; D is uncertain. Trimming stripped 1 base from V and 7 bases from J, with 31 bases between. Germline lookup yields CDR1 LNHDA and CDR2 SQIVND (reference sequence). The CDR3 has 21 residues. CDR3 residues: CASSIAGSRSPNWRIGEKLFF. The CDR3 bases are TGTGCCAGTAGTATAGCCGGCTCCCGATCACCCAACTGGAGGATTGGTGAAAAACTGTTTTTT.

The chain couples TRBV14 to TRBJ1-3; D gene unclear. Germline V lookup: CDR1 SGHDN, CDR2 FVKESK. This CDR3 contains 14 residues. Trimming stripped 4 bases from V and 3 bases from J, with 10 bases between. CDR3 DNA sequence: TGTGCCAGCAGCCCCCCACGGGTTGGAAACACCATATATTTT. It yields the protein CASSPPRVGNTIYF.

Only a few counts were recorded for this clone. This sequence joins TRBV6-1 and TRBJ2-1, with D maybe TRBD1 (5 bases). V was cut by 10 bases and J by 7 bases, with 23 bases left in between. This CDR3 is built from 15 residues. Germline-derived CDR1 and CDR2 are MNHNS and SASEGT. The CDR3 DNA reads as TGTGCCACCACCTTCGCAGGGTATCAAAATAATGAGCAGTTCTTC. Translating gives CATTFAGYQNNEQFF.

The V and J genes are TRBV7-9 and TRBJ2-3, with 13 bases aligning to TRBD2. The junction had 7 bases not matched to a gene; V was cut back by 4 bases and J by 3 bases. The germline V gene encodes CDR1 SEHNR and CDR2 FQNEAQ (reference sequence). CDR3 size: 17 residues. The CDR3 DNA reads TGTGCCAGCAGCTCCCCCGTACTAGCGGGGGGGACAGATACGCAGTATTTT. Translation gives CASSSPVLAGGTDTQYF.

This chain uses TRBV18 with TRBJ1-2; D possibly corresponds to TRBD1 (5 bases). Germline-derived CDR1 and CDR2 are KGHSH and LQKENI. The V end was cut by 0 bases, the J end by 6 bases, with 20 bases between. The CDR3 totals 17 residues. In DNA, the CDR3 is TGTGCCAGCTCACCACCGTTGCAGGCCCGGGGGGTTGATGGCTACACCTTC. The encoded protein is CASSPPLQARGVDGYTF.

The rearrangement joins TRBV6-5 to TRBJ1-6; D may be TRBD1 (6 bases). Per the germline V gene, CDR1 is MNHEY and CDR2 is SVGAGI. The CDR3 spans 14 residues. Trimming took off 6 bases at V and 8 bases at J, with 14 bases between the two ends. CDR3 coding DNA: TGTGCCAGCAGCCTCCCGGACAGTCATTCACCCCTCCACTTT. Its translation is CASSLPDSHSPLHF.

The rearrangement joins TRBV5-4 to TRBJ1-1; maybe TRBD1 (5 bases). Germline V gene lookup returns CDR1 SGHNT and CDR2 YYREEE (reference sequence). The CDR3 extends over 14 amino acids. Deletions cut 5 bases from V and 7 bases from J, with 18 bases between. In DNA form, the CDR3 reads TGTGCCAGCAGAGCAGGAACAGGCCCGGGTGAAGCTTTCTTT. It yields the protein CASRAGTGPGEAFF.

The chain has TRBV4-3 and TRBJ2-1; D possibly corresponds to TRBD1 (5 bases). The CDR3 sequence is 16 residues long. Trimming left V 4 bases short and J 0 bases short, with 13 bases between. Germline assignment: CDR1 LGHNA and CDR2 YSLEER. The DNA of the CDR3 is TGCGCCAGCAGCCCACAGGAGTGGGGCTCCTACAATGAGCAGTTCTTC. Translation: CASSPQEWGSYNEQFF.

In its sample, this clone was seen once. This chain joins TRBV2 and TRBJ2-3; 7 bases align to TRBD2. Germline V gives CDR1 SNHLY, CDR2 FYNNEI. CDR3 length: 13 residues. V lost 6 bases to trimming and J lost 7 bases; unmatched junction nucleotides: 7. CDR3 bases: TGTGCCAGCAGGCGGGGGAGCACCCATACGCAGTATTTT. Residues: CASRRGSTHTQYF.

CDR3 nucleotides: TGTGCCAGCAGTGATAGAGGTTACGAGCAGTACTTC. It specifies CASSDRGYEQYF. The rearrangement joins TRBV2 to TRBJ2-7; D gene uncertain. The length of the CDR3 is 12 residues. Germline lookup yields CDR1 SNHLY and CDR2 FYNNEI. Trimming stripped 3 bases from V and 4 bases from J, with 7 bases between.

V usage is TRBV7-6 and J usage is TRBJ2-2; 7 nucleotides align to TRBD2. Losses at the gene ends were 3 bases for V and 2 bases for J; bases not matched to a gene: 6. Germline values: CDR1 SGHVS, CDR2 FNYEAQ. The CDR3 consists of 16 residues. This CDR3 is CASSFGRGGNTGELFF. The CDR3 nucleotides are TGTGCCAGCAGCTTTGGGAGGGGTGGAAACACCGGGGAGCTGTTTTTT.

CDR3 sequence: CASSPRTIAGPLSSYNEQFF. The CDR3 DNA reads as TGTGCCAGCAGCCCCCGGACTATTGCCGGACCTCTAAGCTCCTACAATGAGCAGTTCTTC. This chain joins TRBV9 and TRBJ2-1; weak D call: TRBD2 (6 bases). The V and J ends lost 4 bases and 0 bases respectively, with 26 bases between them. The germline V gene encodes CDR1 SGDLS and CDR2 YYNGEE. There are 20 residues in the CDR3.

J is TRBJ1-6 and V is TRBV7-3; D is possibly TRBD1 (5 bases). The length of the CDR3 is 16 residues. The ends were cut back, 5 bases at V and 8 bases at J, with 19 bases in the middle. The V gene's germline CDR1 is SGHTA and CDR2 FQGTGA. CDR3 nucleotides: TGTGCCAGCAGCGATTACCTAGGGGAACCATATTCACCCCTCCACTTT. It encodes CASSDYLGEPYSPLHF.

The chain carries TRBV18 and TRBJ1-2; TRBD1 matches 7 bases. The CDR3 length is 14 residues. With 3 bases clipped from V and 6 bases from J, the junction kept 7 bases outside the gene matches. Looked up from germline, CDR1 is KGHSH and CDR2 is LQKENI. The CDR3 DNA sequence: TGTGCCAGCTCACCCCCCAACAGGGGAGATGGCTACACCTTC. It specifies CASSPPNRGDGYTF. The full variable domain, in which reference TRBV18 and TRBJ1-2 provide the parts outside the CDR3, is NAGVMQNPRHLVRRRGQEARLRCSPMKGHSHVYWYRQLPEEGLKFMVYLQKENIIDESGMPKERFSAEFPKEGPSILRIQQVVRGDSAAYFCASSPPNRGDGYTFGSGTRLTVV.

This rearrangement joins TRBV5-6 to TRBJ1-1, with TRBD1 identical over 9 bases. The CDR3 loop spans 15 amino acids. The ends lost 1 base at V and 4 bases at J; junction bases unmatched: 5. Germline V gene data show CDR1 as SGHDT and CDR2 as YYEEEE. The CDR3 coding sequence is TGTGCCAGCAGCTTGAGGGACAGGGTGGCCACTGAAGCTTTCTTT. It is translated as CASSLRDRVATEAFF. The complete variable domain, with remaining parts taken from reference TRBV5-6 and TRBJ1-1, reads DAGVTQSPTHLIKTRGQQVTLRCSPKSGHDTVSWYQQALGQGPQFIFQYYEEEERQRGNFPDRFSGHQFPNYSSELNVNALLLGDSALYLCASSLRDRVATEAFFGQGTRLTVV.

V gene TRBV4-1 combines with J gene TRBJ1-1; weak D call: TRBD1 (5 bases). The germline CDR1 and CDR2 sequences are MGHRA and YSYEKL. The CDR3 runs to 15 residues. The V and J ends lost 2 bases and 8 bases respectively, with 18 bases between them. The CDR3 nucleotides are TGCGCCAGCAGCCAATTATTCAGGGTTAGACCCGAAGCTTTCTTT. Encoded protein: CASSQLFRVRPEAFF.

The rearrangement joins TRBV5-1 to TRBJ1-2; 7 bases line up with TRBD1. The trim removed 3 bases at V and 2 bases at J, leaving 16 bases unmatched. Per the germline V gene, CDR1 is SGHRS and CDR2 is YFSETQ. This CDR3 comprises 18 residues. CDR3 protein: CASSYRGTASSGNYGYTF. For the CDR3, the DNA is TGCGCCAGCAGCTATAGAGGGACAGCCTCCTCGGGGAACTATGGCTACACCTTC.

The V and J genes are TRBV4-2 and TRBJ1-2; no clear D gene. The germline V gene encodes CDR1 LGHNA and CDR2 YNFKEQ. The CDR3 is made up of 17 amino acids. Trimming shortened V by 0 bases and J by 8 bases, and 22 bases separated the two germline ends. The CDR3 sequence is CASSQDESQALTMGYTF. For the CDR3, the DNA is TGTGCCAGCAGCCAAGATGAGTCTCAAGCCCTAACTATGGGCTACACCTTC.

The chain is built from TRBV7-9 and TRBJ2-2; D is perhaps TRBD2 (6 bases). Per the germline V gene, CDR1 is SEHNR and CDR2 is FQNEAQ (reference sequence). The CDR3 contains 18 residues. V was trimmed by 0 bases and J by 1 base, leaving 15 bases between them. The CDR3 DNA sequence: TGTGCCAGCAGCTTAGCTAAAGGGTCGCGGGAGAACACCGGGGAGCTGTTTTTT. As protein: CASSLAKGSRENTGELFF.

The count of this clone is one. Here the CDR3 DNA reads TGTGCCAGCAGTGAAACCCCTCTCCGGGACAGGGTCTCCTATGGCTACACCTTC. Translated, it gives CASSETPLRDRVSYGYTF. V usage is TRBV6-1 and J usage is TRBJ1-2; 9 bases line up with TRBD1. Germline assignment: CDR1 MNHNS and CDR2 SASEGT. V shed 2 bases, J shed 4 bases, and the junction held 14 bases outside the gene matches. The CDR3 runs 18 residues.

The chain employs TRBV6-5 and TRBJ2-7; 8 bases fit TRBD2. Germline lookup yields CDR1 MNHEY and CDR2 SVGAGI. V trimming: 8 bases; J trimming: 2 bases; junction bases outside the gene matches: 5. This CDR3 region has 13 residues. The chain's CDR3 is CASATSGPYEQYF. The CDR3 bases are TGTGCCAGCGCAACTAGCGGACCCTACGAGCAGTACTTC.